Listed below are T cell receptor beta chains from one sample, sequenced in a study of CD8+ T cells in alopecia areata. Sequenced by immunoSEQ multiplex PCR; TCRdb stores in-frame clones only, minus some. The data contain around 140,000 clones, around 87% of them singletons. The sample in question was CD8+ T cells sorted from blood, obtained at week 0. The receptor set was obtained from a human donor with alopecia areata. Each CDR3 is given with its conserved first and last residue. Each record gives: J gene, V gene, clone size, D gene, CDR3 protein, CDR3 DNA. The D gene is left open where the match is weak. The size of a clone is reported for some rows only, either as once, few or many, or as a class for expanded clones.

TRBJ2-7 | TRBV10-3 | - | - | CAISEASYEQYF | TGTGCCATCAGTGAGGCCAGCTACGAGCAGTACTTC
TRBJ2-1 | TRBV11-2 | - | - | CASSSWDHLHNEQFF | TGTGCCAGCAGCTCCTGGGACCACCTCCACAATGAGCAGTTCTTC
TRBJ1-5 | TRBV27 | - | - | CASSFRSDQPQHF | TGTGCCAGCAGTTTTCGGAGTGATCAGCCCCAGCATTTT
TRBJ2-7 | TRBV7-7 | - | - | CAILRGYEQYF | TGTGCCATCTTACGGGGGTACGAGCAGTACTTC
TRBJ1-1 | TRBV27 | - | - | CASSGGTEAFF | TGTGCCAGCAGTGGGGGCACTGAAGCTTTCTTT
TRBJ2-2 | TRBV5-1 | - | TRBD1 | CASSGGQGVTGELFF | TGCGCCAGCAGCGGGGGACAGGGTGTGACCGGGGAGCTGTTTTTT
TRBJ2-7 | TRBV5-1 | - | - | CASSLQGFNEQYF | TGCGCCAGCAGCTTGCAGGGATTCAACGAGCAGTACTTC
TRBJ2-7 | TRBV7-2 | - | - | CASISTYEQYF | TGTGCCAGCATCTCTACCTACGAGCAGTACTTC
TRBJ1-2 | TRBV27 | - | TRBD1 | CASSLTGGSRGYTF | TGTGCCAGCAGTTTAACAGGGGGCAGTAGGGGCTACACCTTC
TRBJ2-3 | TRBV7-6 | - | TRBD2 | CASSLGGGADTQYF | TGTGCCAGCAGCTTAGGGGGGGGTGCAGATACGCAGTATTTT
TRBJ2-7 | TRBV11-2 | - | TRBD1 | CASSFATGQGDEQYF | TGTGCCAGCAGCTTCGCCACGGGACAGGGGGACGAGCAGTACTTC
TRBJ1-2 | TRBV7-9 | - | TRBD1 | CASSLTSDREHLKGYTF | TGTGCCAGCAGCTTAACCTCGGACAGGGAACATTTAAAGGGCTACACCTTC
TRBJ1-5 | TRBV11-2 | - | - | CASSLAVNQPQHF | TGTGCCAGCAGCTTAGCCGTCAATCAGCCCCAGCATTTT
TRBJ2-7 | TRBV29-1 | few | TRBD1 | CSVRDSSSYEQYF | TGCAGCGTTAGGGACAGTAGCTCCTACGAGCAGTACTTC
TRBJ2-7 | TRBV10-3 | few | TRBD1 | CAIRDRVDEQYF | TGTGCCATCAGGGACAGGGTGGACGAGCAGTACTTC
TRBJ2-7 | TRBV27 | - | - | CASSLLGDEQYF | TGTGCCAGCAGTTTATTGGGCGACGAGCAGTACTTC
TRBJ1-1 | TRBV29-1 | - | - | CSVEDQGSEAFF | TGCAGCGTTGAAGATCAGGGCTCTGAAGCTTTCTTT
TRBJ2-3 | TRBV14 | - | - | CASSPCGRCFRTDTQYF | TGTGCCAGCAGTCCGTGTGGGCGATGCTTTAGAACAGATACGCAGTATTTT
TRBJ2-1 | TRBV10-3 | - | - | CAISVANEQFF | TGTGCCATCAGTGTCGCCAATGAGCAGTTCTTC
TRBJ2-1 | TRBV7-9 | - | TRBD2 | CASSSSPLAGANEQFF | TGTGCCAGCAGCTCCAGCCCTCTAGCGGGAGCGAATGAGCAGTTCTTC
TRBJ2-7 | TRBV10-3 | - | TRBD1 | CAIRGTVPQQYF | TGTGCCATCAGAGGGACAGTCCCCCAGCAGTACTTC
TRBJ2-5 | TRBV7-9 | - | - | CASSADSQETQYF | TGTGCCAGCAGCGCCGACAGCCAAGAGACCCAGTACTTC
TRBJ1-2 | TRBV5-1 | - | - | CASSSGRGANYGYTF | TGCGCCAGCAGCTCGGGCAGGGGAGCTAACTATGGCTACACCTTC
TRBJ2-7 | TRBV29-1 | - | - | CSVEGGDDTYEQYF | TGCAGCGTTGAAGGCGGCGACGACACCTACGAGCAGTACTTC
TRBJ1-1 | TRBV6-6 | - | TRBD1 | CASSPSGQGNTEAFF | TGTGCCAGCAGTCCCTCCGGACAGGGAAACACTGAAGCTTTCTTT
TRBJ2-1 | TRBV29-1 | - | - | CSVEVFPSDGNEQFF | TGCAGCGTTGAAGTCTTTCCCTCGGATGGCAATGAGCAGTTCTTC
TRBJ1-4 | TRBV25-1 | - | - | CASSDWDRANEKLFF | TGTGCCAGCAGTGACTGGGACCGGGCAAATGAAAAACTGTTTTTT
TRBJ2-3 | TRBV7-9 | - | - | CASSDSGLGLDTQYF | TGTGCCAGCAGCGATTCGGGACTGGGATTAGATACGCAGTATTTT
TRBJ2-7 | TRBV21-1 | - | - | CASSKACQGNPYEQYF | TGTGCCAGCAGCAAAGCGTGTCAGGGGAATCCCTACGAGCAGTACTTC
TRBJ2-7 | TRBV7-2 | - | TRBD2 | CASSSGLGTYEQYF | TGTGCCAGCAGCTCCGGACTAGGGACCTACGAGCAGTACTTC
TRBJ2-3 | TRBV10-2 | - | - | CASSEDSSTDTQYF | TGCGCCAGCAGTGAGGACAGTAGCACAGATACGCAGTATTTT
TRBJ2-7 | TRBV4-1 | - | TRBD2 | CASSVRTSGRERPPYEQYF | TGCGCCAGCAGCGTCAGGACTAGCGGGAGAGAACGTCCACCCTACGAGCAGTACTTC
TRBJ2-1 | TRBV9 | - | TRBD2 | CASSFPTSGSLSSYNEQFF | TGTGCCAGCAGCTTTCCGACTAGCGGGAGCTTAAGCTCCTACAATGAGCAGTTCTTC
TRBJ2-2 | TRBV11-2 | - | TRBD1 | CASSPTDRAYTGELFF | TGTGCCAGCAGCCCCACGGACAGGGCGTACACCGGGGAGCTGTTTTTT
TRBJ1-2 | TRBV27 | - | TRBD1 | CASTGQGAHGYTF | TGTGCCAGCACGGGACAGGGGGCCCATGGCTACACCTTC
TRBJ2-7 | TRBV7-9 | few | - | CASSRTGYEQYF | TGTGCCAGCAGTCGTACAGGGTACGAGCAGTACTTC
TRBJ2-1 | TRBV7-8 | few | TRBD1 | CASSSGQGSAGEQFF | TGTGCCAGCAGCTCCGGACAGGGTTCAGCGGGTGAGCAGTTCTTC
TRBJ2-1 | TRBV4-1 | - | - | CASSPPSTGEQFF | TGCGCCAGCAGCCCTCCTAGCACGGGTGAGCAGTTCTTC
TRBJ2-1 | TRBV27 | - | TRBD2 | CASSLTSGRVGEFF | TGTGCCAGCAGTCTGACTAGCGGGAGGGTAGGGGAGTTCTTC
TRBJ2-1 | TRBV6-5 | - | - | CASSYDGDEQFF | TGTGCCAGCAGTTATGACGGGGATGAGCAGTTCTTC
TRBJ2-5 | TRBV14 | - | - | CASSQDRIRETQYF | TGTGCCAGCAGCCAAGATCGGATTCGAGAGACCCAGTACTTC
TRBJ1-1 | TRBV29-1 | - | TRBD1 | CSVGQGNTEAFF | TGCAGCGTTGGACAGGGGAACACTGAAGCTTTCTTT
TRBJ1-1 | TRBV11-2 | - | - | CASSLETATNTEAFF | TGTGCCAGCAGCTTAGAAACAGCTACGAACACTGAAGCTTTCTTT
TRBJ2-1 | TRBV30 | - | TRBD2 | CAWSHLGASGSAEQFF | TGTGCCTGGAGCCACCTTGGGGCTAGCGGGAGTGCCGAGCAGTTCTTC
TRBJ2-7 | TRBV27 | once | - | CASRVSSDYEQYF | TGTGCCAGCCGTGTAAGTTCCGACTACGAGCAGTACTTC
TRBJ2-3 | TRBV27 | - | TRBD2 | CASSLLAGGNTDTQYF | TGTGCCAGCAGTCTTCTAGCGGGGGGGAACACAGATACGCAGTATTTT
TRBJ2-7 | TRBV27 | - | TRBD2 | CASQSGVTSQQYF | TGTGCCAGCCAAAGCGGGGTCACATCACAGCAGTACTTC
TRBJ2-2 | TRBV29-1 | - | TRBD1 | CSVEEQGTGELFF | TGCAGCGTTGAAGAACAGGGGACCGGGGAGCTGTTTTTT
TRBJ2-7 | TRBV5-4 | - | TRBD2 | CASSPFGRASYEQYF | TGTGCCAGCAGTCCGTTCGGGAGGGCCTCCTACGAGCAGTACTTC
TRBJ1-1 | TRBV29-1 | - | - | CSVELMDSLNTEAFF | TGCAGCGTCGAATTAATGGACAGTTTGAACACTGAAGCTTTCTTT
TRBJ2-7 | TRBV14 | - | - | CASSPGYEQYF | TGTGCCAGCAGCCCTGGGTACGAGCAGTACTTC
TRBJ2-1 | TRBV5-6 | - | - | CASSLGRNNEQFF | TGTGCCAGCAGCTTGGGACGAAACAATGAGCAGTTCTTC